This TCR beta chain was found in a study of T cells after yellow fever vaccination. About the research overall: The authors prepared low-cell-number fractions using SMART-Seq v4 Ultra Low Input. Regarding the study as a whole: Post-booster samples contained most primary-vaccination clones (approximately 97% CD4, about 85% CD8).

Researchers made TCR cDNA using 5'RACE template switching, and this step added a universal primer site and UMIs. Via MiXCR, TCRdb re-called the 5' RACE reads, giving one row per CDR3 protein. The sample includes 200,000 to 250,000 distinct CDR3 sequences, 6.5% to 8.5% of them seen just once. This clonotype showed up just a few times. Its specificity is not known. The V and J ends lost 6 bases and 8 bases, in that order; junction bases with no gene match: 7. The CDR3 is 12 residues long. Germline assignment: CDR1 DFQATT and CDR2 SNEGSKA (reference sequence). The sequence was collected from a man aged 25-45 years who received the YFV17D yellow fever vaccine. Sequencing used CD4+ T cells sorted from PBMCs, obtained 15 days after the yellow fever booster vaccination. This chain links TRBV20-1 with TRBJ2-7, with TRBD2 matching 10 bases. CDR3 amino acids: CSAAGLALQQYF. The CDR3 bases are TGCAGTGCCGCGGGACTAGCGTTACAGCAGTACTTC.